These T cell receptor beta chains were read from a single sample in a study of beta chain features in type 1 diabetes. Assay: immunoSEQ multiplex PCR; the TCRdb copy retains only in-frame clones and omits some. This table holds 550,000 to 850,000 clones, 10% to 15% found once. Material: naive CD4+ T cells from blood. Receptor source: a man aged 18 to 35 with type 1 diabetes. CDR3s include the opening cysteine and the closing phenylalanine or tryptophan. Fields, in order: CDR3 DNA, CDR3 protein, V gene, clone size, J gene, D gene. The D gene is left open where the match is weak. A row's size may be missing; if present it is once, few, many or a size class.

cdr3_nt: TGTGCCAGCAGCGTAGATCCCTCCACAGGCTACACCTTC
cdr3_aa: CASSVDPSTGYTF
v_call: TRBV9
clone_size: -
j_call: TRBJ1-2
d_call: -

cdr3_nt: TGTGCCAGCAGCTTTCTAGCGGGGGGAGATGAGCAGTTCTTC
cdr3_aa: CASSFLAGGDEQFF
v_call: TRBV7-9
clone_size: few
j_call: TRBJ2-1
d_call: TRBD2

cdr3_nt: TGCGCCAGCAGCTTTGGGAACACTGAAGCTTTCTTT
cdr3_aa: CASSFGNTEAFF
v_call: TRBV5-1
clone_size: few
j_call: TRBJ1-1
d_call: -

cdr3_nt: TGTGCCAGCAGCCGCCCGGACAGGTGGAATTCACCCCTCCACTTT
cdr3_aa: CASSRPDRWNSPLHF
v_call: TRBV27
clone_size: few
j_call: TRBJ1-6
d_call: TRBD1

cdr3_nt: TGTGCCAGCAAGGGGACGGGCAATCAGCCCCAGCATTTT
cdr3_aa: CASKGTGNQPQHF
v_call: TRBV27
clone_size: -
j_call: TRBJ1-5
d_call: -

cdr3_nt: TGCGCCAGCAGCCACCAGACCAATGAGCAGTTCTTC
cdr3_aa: CASSHQTNEQFF
v_call: TRBV4-1
clone_size: -
j_call: TRBJ2-1
d_call: -

cdr3_nt: TGTGCCAGCAGTGAAGGAACAGCCGCTGGTAATTCACCCCTCCACTTT
cdr3_aa: CASSEGTAAGNSPLHF
v_call: TRBV2
clone_size: few
j_call: TRBJ1-6
d_call: -

cdr3_nt: TGTGCCAGCAGTGATACGGGCTACGAGCAGTACTTC
cdr3_aa: CASSDTGYEQYF
v_call: TRBV2
clone_size: few
j_call: TRBJ2-7
d_call: -

cdr3_nt: TGTGCCAGCAGCCAGGGCAGGTTCTATGGCTACACCTTC
cdr3_aa: CASSQGRFYGYTF
v_call: TRBV9
clone_size: -
j_call: TRBJ1-2
d_call: -

cdr3_nt: TGTGCCAGCAGCCTTGGACCTAGCCGGGACACCGGGGAGCTGTTTTTT
cdr3_aa: CASSLGPSRDTGELFF
v_call: TRBV11-2
clone_size: -
j_call: TRBJ2-2
d_call: -

cdr3_nt: TGTGCCACCTTTTGGGGAGGCAGGCAGTTCTTC
cdr3_aa: CATFWGGRQFF
v_call: TRBV27
clone_size: -
j_call: TRBJ2-1
d_call: -

cdr3_nt: TGTGCCAGCAGGAAGACAGCCCCGCAGTATTTT
cdr3_aa: CASRKTAPQYF
v_call: TRBV28
clone_size: few
j_call: TRBJ2-3
d_call: -

cdr3_nt: TGTGCCAGCTCACCCCTCGGGACAGCGAACACTGAAGCTTTCTTT
cdr3_aa: CASSPLGTANTEAFF
v_call: TRBV18
clone_size: few
j_call: TRBJ1-1
d_call: TRBD1

cdr3_nt: TGCGCCAGCAGCCAAGATATAGGGAATCAGCCCCAGCATTTT
cdr3_aa: CASSQDIGNQPQHF
v_call: TRBV4-1
clone_size: -
j_call: TRBJ1-5
d_call: -

cdr3_nt: TGTGCCAGCATCGAAGGGCGATGGCAGAGCACAGATACGCAGTATTTT
cdr3_aa: CASIEGRWQSTDTQYF
v_call: TRBV2
clone_size: -
j_call: TRBJ2-3
d_call: -

cdr3_nt: TGTGCCAGTTCGAAGGGGGGGCCCACTGAAGCTTTCTTT
cdr3_aa: CASSKGGPTEAFF
v_call: TRBV19
clone_size: few
j_call: TRBJ1-1
d_call: -

cdr3_nt: TGTGCCAGCAGCTTAGGGGGCACAGATACGCAGTATTTT
cdr3_aa: CASSLGGTDTQYF
v_call: TRBV11-2
clone_size: few
j_call: TRBJ2-3
d_call: -

cdr3_nt: TGTGCCAGCAGCTTCTACTTCGGACCTGGTGAGACCCAGTACTTC
cdr3_aa: CASSFYFGPGETQYF
v_call: TRBV7-2
clone_size: few
j_call: TRBJ2-5
d_call: -

cdr3_nt: TGTGCCTGGAGTTCCAGGGGGGCTGGCTATGGCTACACCTTC
cdr3_aa: CAWSSRGAGYGYTF
v_call: TRBV30
clone_size: -
j_call: TRBJ1-2
d_call: TRBD1

cdr3_nt: TGTGCCAGCAGTGGGTCAGCCAAAAACATTCAGTACTTC
cdr3_aa: CASSGSAKNIQYF
v_call: TRBV2
clone_size: few
j_call: TRBJ2-4
d_call: -

cdr3_nt: TGTGCCAGCAGCTTATCGTCAACTCAAGAGACCCAGTACTTC
cdr3_aa: CASSLSSTQETQYF
v_call: TRBV7-2
clone_size: few
j_call: TRBJ2-5
d_call: -

cdr3_nt: TGTGCCAGCAGCCCAGGGGGGTGGGGCAATCAGCCCCAGCATTTT
cdr3_aa: CASSPGGWGNQPQHF
v_call: TRBV7-9
clone_size: few
j_call: TRBJ1-5
d_call: TRBD1

cdr3_nt: TGTGCCAGCAGCTTGGCGTCTAGCGGGAGCCAAGAGACCCAGTACTTC
cdr3_aa: CASSLASSGSQETQYF
v_call: TRBV5-4
clone_size: -
j_call: TRBJ2-5
d_call: TRBD2

cdr3_nt: TGTGCCAGCCGAGGACAGTCGAACACCGGGGAGCTGTTTTTT
cdr3_aa: CASRGQSNTGELFF
v_call: TRBV7-3
clone_size: few
j_call: TRBJ2-2
d_call: -

cdr3_nt: TGTGCCAGCAGTTACTCGTTAGGCTCTATCTCCTACGAGCAGTACTTC
cdr3_aa: CASSYSLGSISYEQYF
v_call: TRBV6-6
clone_size: few
j_call: TRBJ2-7
d_call: -

cdr3_nt: TGTGCCAGCAGCTTGGGAGGGGATCACACTGAAGCTTTCTTT
cdr3_aa: CASSLGGDHTEAFF
v_call: TRBV5-4
clone_size: -
j_call: TRBJ1-1
d_call: -

cdr3_nt: TGTGCCTGGAGTGCCGCAGGGACAGTTAATTCACCCCTCCACTTT
cdr3_aa: CAWSAAGTVNSPLHF
v_call: TRBV30
clone_size: -
j_call: TRBJ1-6
d_call: TRBD1

cdr3_nt: TGTGCCAGCAGCCCCCGAGGGGGGACCCCACAAGAGACCCAGTACTTC
cdr3_aa: CASSPRGGTPQETQYF
v_call: TRBV14
clone_size: few
j_call: TRBJ2-5
d_call: -

cdr3_nt: TGCGCCAGCAGCTTAGCGGGTTATCAGCCCCAGCATTTT
cdr3_aa: CASSLAGYQPQHF
v_call: TRBV5-1
clone_size: once
j_call: TRBJ1-5
d_call: -

cdr3_nt: TGTGCCAGCAGAACCGGACAGGTACTCTATGGCTACACCTTC
cdr3_aa: CASRTGQVLYGYTF
v_call: TRBV6-5
clone_size: few
j_call: TRBJ1-2
d_call: TRBD1

cdr3_nt: TGTGCCTGGAGTGTGGGCACGCAAGAGACCCAGTACTTC
cdr3_aa: CAWSVGTQETQYF
v_call: TRBV30
clone_size: few
j_call: TRBJ2-5
d_call: -

cdr3_nt: TGTGCCAGCTCTCCTAAGGGGGACAGATACGAGCAGTACTTC
cdr3_aa: CASSPKGDRYEQYF
v_call: TRBV27
clone_size: few
j_call: TRBJ2-7
d_call: TRBD1

cdr3_nt: TGCAGCGTTGAAGACAACTATGGCTACACCTTC
cdr3_aa: CSVEDNYGYTF
v_call: TRBV29-1
clone_size: -
j_call: TRBJ1-2
d_call: -

cdr3_nt: TGTGCCTGGACGGCAGGGGGCGGCACTGAAGCTTTCTTT
cdr3_aa: CAWTAGGGTEAFF
v_call: TRBV30
clone_size: -
j_call: TRBJ1-1
d_call: TRBD1

cdr3_nt: TGCGCCAGCTCTGTGGGGGCGTCCAATACCGGGGAGCTGTTTTTT
cdr3_aa: CASSVGASNTGELFF
v_call: TRBV5-1
clone_size: -
j_call: TRBJ2-2
d_call: -

cdr3_nt: TGTGCCAGTAGTCCGGGACTTAACTATGGCTACACCTTC
cdr3_aa: CASSPGLNYGYTF
v_call: TRBV19
clone_size: few
j_call: TRBJ1-2
d_call: -

cdr3_nt: TGTGCCAGTAGCGTTATTGCAGGACAGGGGATTTCACCCCTCCACTTT
cdr3_aa: CASSVIAGQGISPLHF
v_call: TRBV19
clone_size: -
j_call: TRBJ1-6
d_call: TRBD1

cdr3_nt: TGTGCCAGCAGTCTGGAGAGTGCCTACAATGAGCAGTTCTTC
cdr3_aa: CASSLESAYNEQFF
v_call: TRBV6-4
clone_size: -
j_call: TRBJ2-1
d_call: -

cdr3_nt: TGCAGCGTTGGCCCGAGATGGACAGGGAGACCACCAACTGAAGCTTTCTTT
cdr3_aa: CSVGPRWTGRPPTEAFF
v_call: TRBV29-1
clone_size: -
j_call: TRBJ1-1
d_call: TRBD1

cdr3_nt: TGTGCCAGCAGCTTAACACCTTTGAACACTGAAGCTTTCTTT
cdr3_aa: CASSLTPLNTEAFF
v_call: TRBV7-2
clone_size: few
j_call: TRBJ1-1
d_call: -